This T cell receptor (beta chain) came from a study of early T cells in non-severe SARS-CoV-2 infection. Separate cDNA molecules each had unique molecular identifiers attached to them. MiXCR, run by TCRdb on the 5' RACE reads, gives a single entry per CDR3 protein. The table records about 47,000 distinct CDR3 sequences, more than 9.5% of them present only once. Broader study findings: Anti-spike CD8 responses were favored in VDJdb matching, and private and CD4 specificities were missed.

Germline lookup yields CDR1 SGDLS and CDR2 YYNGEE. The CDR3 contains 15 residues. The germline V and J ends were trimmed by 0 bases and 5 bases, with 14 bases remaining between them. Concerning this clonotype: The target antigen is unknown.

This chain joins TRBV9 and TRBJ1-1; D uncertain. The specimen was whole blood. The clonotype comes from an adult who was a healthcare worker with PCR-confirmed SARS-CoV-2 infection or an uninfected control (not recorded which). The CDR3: CASSVVGTQETEAFF. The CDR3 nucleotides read TGTGCCAGCAGCGTAGTTGGCACGCAAGAGACTGAAGCTTTCTTT.